These T cell receptor beta chains were read from a single sample in a study of neoadjuvant anti-PD-1 for oral cavity cancer. Clones were read by immunoSEQ multiplex PCR, and TCRdb kept only the in-frame ones, dropping some. The sample carries about 68,000 clones, around 83% recorded once. Sequencing was performed on PBMCs, taken after nivolumab (anti-PD-1) treatment. These receptors were taken from a person between 35 and 79 years old with oral cavity squamous cell carcinoma. The CDR3 runs from the conserved cysteine through the conserved F or W. A D gene is named only where the DNA matches it firmly. Clone size is shown for a subset of rows, as once, few, many or a class of expanded clone.

TRBV25-1	once	.	TRBJ1-1	TGTGCCAGCAGTGATGGGTTACCTGGACACAACGCAGGAGCTTTCTTT	CASSDGLPGHNAGAFF
TRBV6-6	.	.	TRBJ2-7	TGTGCCAGCAGAAAGATGAACTACGAGCAGTACTTC	CASRKMNYEQYF
TRBV9	.	.	TRBJ2-1	TGTGCCAGCAGCGTAGAGGCAGGGGCCTTCTCGGGTGAGCAGTTCTTC	CASSVEAGAFSGEQFF
TRBV7-9	.	.	TRBJ2-7	TGTGCCAGCAGCCCTGGACTTTCCTACGAGCAGTACTTC	CASSPGLSYEQYF
TRBV10-3	.	.	TRBJ2-2	TGTGCCATCAGTGAACGGGACACCAACACCGGGGAGCTGTTTTTT	CAISERDTNTGELFF
TRBV6-1	.	.	TRBJ1-2	TGTGCCAGCAGTGAAGCGGCAGCAAACTATGGCTACACCTTC	CASSEAAANYGYTF
TRBV7-8	.	.	TRBJ2-1	TGTGCCAGCAGCGGGGACGGAACCTTTCCGGGGGTTTACAATGAGCAGTTCTTC	CASSGDGTFPGVYNEQFF
TRBV6-6	.	.	TRBJ2-3	TGTGCCAGCAGCTGGGGAGATACGCAGTATTTT	CASSWGDTQYF
TRBV10-3	once	TRBD1	TRBJ1-1	TGTGCCATCAGGGACAGGGATAGTCCTGAAGCTTTCTTT	CAIRDRDSPEAFF
TRBV7-6	.	TRBD1	TRBJ2-5	TGTGCCAGCAGCTTGGGGGACAGGGCCAAAGAGACCCAGTACTTC	CASSLGDRAKETQYF
TRBV6-1	.	.	TRBJ1-2	TGTGCCAGCAGTGAAGGCGGGAACAGGGCCGGCTACACCTTC	CASSEGGNRAGYTF
TRBV7-2	.	.	TRBJ2-7	TGTGCCAGCAGCTTAGCTAGGGACGAGCAGTACTTC	CASSLARDEQYF
TRBV2	.	.	TRBJ2-7	TGTGCCAGCACGGCCGAACCCTACGAGCAGTACTTC	CASTAEPYEQYF
TRBV10-1	.	TRBD2	TRBJ2-3	TGCGCCAGCAGTGAGTCGGGGAGCGGGGGAGGGACAGATACGCAGTATTTT	CASSESGSGGGTDTQYF
TRBV7-7	.	.	TRBJ2-5	TGTGCTAGCAGCTTATTTGGGATGGGGGAGACCCAGTACTTC	CASSLFGMGETQYF
TRBV11-2	.	.	TRBJ2-7	TGTGCCAGCAGCTTAGAGGTTGGACGGGAGCAGTACTTC	CASSLEVGREQYF
TRBV6-1	once	TRBD1	TRBJ1-5	TGTGCCAGCACTGGACAGGGTCTGGCCAATCAGCCCCAGCATTTT	CASTGQGLANQPQHF
TRBV11-2	few	.	TRBJ2-2	TGTGCCAGCAGCTCGAACAGAGCTCAGAACACCGGGGAGCTGTTTTTT	CASSSNRAQNTGELFF
TRBV6-1	.	TRBD1	TRBJ1-3	TGTGCCAGCAGTGAAGTGGACAGGAGAATCTCTGGAAACACCATATATTTT	CASSEVDRRISGNTIYF
TRBV5-1	.	.	TRBJ1-1	TGCGCCAGCAGCTCCCCAGGGGCTGAAGCTTTCTTT	CASSSPGAEAFF
TRBV6-1	.	.	TRBJ1-2	TGTGCCAGCAGGCCCGTTGGTCTCTCCGGTGGCTACACCTTC	CASRPVGLSGGYTF
TRBV29-1	.	.	TRBJ2-1	TGCAGCGTTGGCGGAGCCTACAATGAGCAGTTCTTC	CSVGGAYNEQFF
TRBV10-3	.	TRBD1	TRBJ2-7	TGTGCCATCAGTGATGACAGGGTAGCAGTTAACTACGAGCAGTACTTC	CAISDDRVAVNYEQYF
TRBV7-8	.	TRBD1	TRBJ1-2	TGTGCCAGCAGCTTAGGGGACAGGGTTACCTATGGCTACACCTTC	CASSLGDRVTYGYTF
TRBV5-1	.	.	TRBJ2-5	TGCGCCAGCAGCCCGGACGGGTCGGGGGGCGGGGAGACCCAGTACTTC	CASSPDGSGGGETQYF
TRBV5-1	once	.	TRBJ2-1	TGCGCCAGCAGCTTTGGGGGAGCTGGCAGGAATGAGCAGTTCTTC	CASSFGGAGRNEQFF
TRBV6-5	.	.	TRBJ1-2	TGTGCCACAACTCGGGGTGACTATGGCTACACCTTC	CATTRGDYGYTF
TRBV5-5	once	.	TRBJ1-1	TGTGCCAGCAGCTTGGACACGGGGATTGGCACTGAAGCTTTCTTT	CASSLDTGIGTEAFF
TRBV6-1	.	TRBD2	TRBJ2-3	TGTGCCAGCAGTGAAGCTCGCGGGGGACTTACAGATACGCAGTATTTT	CASSEARGGLTDTQYF
TRBV11-1	.	.	TRBJ2-3	TGTGCCAGCAGCCGAAAAAGGACTTCGAGCACAGATACGCAGTATTTT	CASSRKRTSSTDTQYF
TRBV6-1	few	.	TRBJ1-5	TGTGCCAGCACATCCCGGGATACCAATCAGCCCCAGCATTTT	CASTSRDTNQPQHF
TRBV28	.	.	TRBJ1-5	TGTGCCACCTTTCAACAGGGATCTCAGCCCCAGCATTTT	CATFQQGSQPQHF